This is a list of T cell receptor beta chains from one sample in a study of cytomegalovirus exposure and HLA in healthy donors. Libraries were prepared by immunoSEQ multiplex PCR; TCRdb keeps only in-frame clonotypes and omits some of them. The sample includes 300,000 to 400,000 clones, roughly 90% of them seen just once. The source material was PBMCs. These receptors all come from a woman between 18 and 30 years old in good health and CMV-seronegative. The CDR3 runs from the conserved cysteine through the conserved F or W. Fields, in order: CDR3 DNA, CDR3 protein, D gene, V gene, J gene, clone size. The D gene is left open where the match is weak. The listing skips clone size in some rows; elsewhere it reads once, few, many or a size class.

TGTGCCAGCAGTGTCCCGACAGACCCTTTTGCCAAAAACATTCAGTACTTC,CASSVPTDPFAKNIQYF,-,TRBV2,TRBJ2-4,-
TGTGCCAGCTCCCCGGGTTACGAGCAGTACTTC,CASSPGYEQYF,-,TRBV18,TRBJ2-7,once
TGTGCCAGCAGCCAAGACCAGGGACTAGCGGGCTACAATGAGCAGTTCTTC,CASSQDQGLAGYNEQFF,TRBD2,TRBV14,TRBJ2-1,-
TGTGCCAGCAGAAGTATCGGGGGGCTTTACGAGCAGTACTTC,CASRSIGGLYEQYF,-,TRBV5-5,TRBJ2-7,-
TGCGCCAGCAGCCGGACTAGGGCTAGCACAGATACGCAGTATTTT,CASSRTRASTDTQYF,TRBD2,TRBV5-1,TRBJ2-3,-
TGTGCCAGCAGACTCGACAGGGGGCGATTCAATGAGCAGTTCTTC,CASRLDRGRFNEQFF,TRBD1,TRBV6-5,TRBJ2-1,-
TGTGCCAGCAGTGTGGGAGGTGGCTTCCTATACAATGAGCAGTTCTTC,CASSVGGGFLYNEQFF,-,TRBV2,TRBJ2-1,few
TGTGCCGGCAGGGGGGACAGGGCGTCCTACAATGAGCAGTTCTTC,CAGRGDRASYNEQFF,TRBD1,TRBV2,TRBJ2-1,-
TGTGCCAGCAGCTTAGCGCCAGGGGCTGGTCAGCCCCAGCATTTT,CASSLAPGAGQPQHF,-,TRBV7-6,TRBJ1-5,-
TGTGCCAGCAGTTACTCCATCGGACACCCCCTGGGGGAGCTGTTTTTT,CASSYSIGHPLGELFF,-,TRBV6-6,TRBJ2-2,-
TGTGCCAGCAGCTCCCCCGCGGGTAAGGACACTGAAGCTTTCTTT,CASSSPAGKDTEAFF,-,TRBV27,TRBJ1-1,-
TGTGCCAGCATCGGGGGTTCCTCAGATGGCTACACCTTC,CASIGGSSDGYTF,-,TRBV6-4,TRBJ1-2,-
TGTGCCAGCAGCTGGGACAGCCCGATGGCCTATGGCTACACCTTC,CASSWDSPMAYGYTF,TRBD1,TRBV5-6,TRBJ1-2,-
TGTGCCAGCATTTCCCCCTTCTCCTATGGCTACACCTTC,CASISPFSYGYTF,-,TRBV28,TRBJ1-2,-
TGTGCCAGCTCAATCCCGGGGGTCCTAGACACCATATATTTT,CASSIPGVLDTIYF,-,TRBV28,TRBJ1-3,-
TGTGCCAGCAGTCCCGGGACTAGCGGGGCTCAAGATGAGCAGTTCTTC,CASSPGTSGAQDEQFF,TRBD2,TRBV27,TRBJ2-1,-
TGTGCCAGCAGCTTAGGGATCGGTAGCGGGGCTCCGTACTTC,CASSLGIGSGAPYF,TRBD2,TRBV7-2,TRBJ2-7,once
TGTGCCAGCAGTTTTGGTCTCCTAAACACCGGGGAGCTGTTTTTT,CASSFGLLNTGELFF,-,TRBV28,TRBJ2-2,-
TGCGCCAGCAGCCAAGAGCCACAGGGTACTTACGAGCAGTACTTC,CASSQEPQGTYEQYF,-,TRBV4-1,TRBJ2-7,few
TGTGCCAGCAGTTACTCGGCAGGGTACGAAAAACTGTTTTTT,CASSYSAGYEKLFF,-,TRBV6-5,TRBJ1-4,once
TGTGCCAGCCGAACTTACTTCAGGGGATACGAGCAGTACTTC,CASRTYFRGYEQYF,-,TRBV21-1,TRBJ2-7,-
TGCAGCGTTGGACTTTCCATGAACACTGAAGCTTTCTTT,CSVGLSMNTEAFF,-,TRBV29-1,TRBJ1-1,-
TGCGCCAGCAGCCAAGCGTCAGGGGGCACGAGCAATCAGCCCCAGCATTTT,CASSQASGGTSNQPQHF,TRBD1,TRBV4-1,TRBJ1-5,-
TGCGCCAGCAGCTTGGAGGGGGACAGCTATGGCTACACCTTC,CASSLEGDSYGYTF,TRBD1,TRBV5-1,TRBJ1-2,few
TGTGCCACCAGCAGGGACAGGGGGTACGAAAAACTGTTTTTT,CATSRDRGYEKLFF,TRBD1,TRBV15,TRBJ1-4,-
TGTGCCAGCAGCGACGGGACTAGCGGAACCTACGAGCAGTACTTC,CASSDGTSGTYEQYF,TRBD2,TRBV4-2,TRBJ2-7,-
TGTGCCAGCAGCCAGGATCCCGGGACAGGGCAAGAGACCCAGTACTTC,CASSQDPGTGQETQYF,TRBD1,TRBV4-2,TRBJ2-5,-
TGTGCCAGCAGTCTTTTGAAGGGGTACGAGCAGTACTTC,CASSLLKGYEQYF,-,TRBV28,TRBJ2-7,-
TGTGCCAGCAGCTACGCGGGACAGCCACTATATGGCTACACCTTC,CASSYAGQPLYGYTF,TRBD1,TRBV7-9,TRBJ1-2,once
TGTGCCAGTAGTTACCCAGGGGGCGGGTCTGATGGCTACACCTTC,CASSYPGGGSDGYTF,TRBD1,TRBV19,TRBJ1-2,-
TGTGCCAGCAGCTCGGAGTCAAGGGACAGGGATACCGGGGAGCTGTTTTTT,CASSSESRDRDTGELFF,TRBD1,TRBV13,TRBJ2-2,few
TGCAGCGTATCGACGGGACAGGGCCCCTACGAGCAGTACTTC,CSVSTGQGPYEQYF,TRBD1,TRBV29-1,TRBJ2-7,-
TGTGCCAGCAGCACCAACCGGGCGGGGGGAATGACGAGCTCCTACAATGAGCAGTTCTTC,CASSTNRAGGMTSSYNEQFF,TRBD2,TRBV7-6,TRBJ2-1,-
TGTGCCAGCATCCGACTGGGACAGCCCTACAATGAGCAGTTCTTC,CASIRLGQPYNEQFF,TRBD1,TRBV2,TRBJ2-1,-
TGTGCCAGCAGTGAATCACCTACGGAGTATCCAGGACAGAAAGACTATGGCTACACCTTC,CASSESPTEYPGQKDYGYTF,-,TRBV6-1,TRBJ1-2,-